The 14 T cell receptor beta chains in this list originate from one sample, sequenced in a study of tumor-infiltrating lymphocytes in primary liver carcinoma. From unsorted bulk tissue weighing roughly 17-31 mg, DNA and RNA were co-extracted. Making TCR beta cDNA involved approximately 510 ng total RNA and a constant-region primer. A slightly modified ARM-PCR protocol with three nested multiplex PCR rounds produced these TCR beta libraries. Each of the first two PCR rounds ran approximately 11 cycles with TRBV1-TRBV30 forward and C-beta reverse primers. Each CDR3 protein is one row after TCRdb ran MiXCR on the multiplex PCR reads. The sample gives around 29,000 distinct CDR3 sequences, 76% of which show up once; under 40% is in the top ten. Sequencing input: liver tumor tissue from sampling region 5. Sample subset: tumor region T5, tumor centre. The receptor set was obtained from a man between 35 and 55 years old with primary liver carcinoma and hepatitis B virus infection.

Turning to this clonotype: At one of its ends the junction is not consistent with the germline gene, which may arise from a read error. This sequence joins TRBV13 and TRBJ1-1; possible D gene TRBD1, 6 bases. The CDR3 runs 19 residues. The germline V gene encodes CDR1 PRHDT and CDR2 FYEKMQ (reference sequence). The CDR3 reads CASSLYPQPWTDLNTEAFF. The CDR3 coding sequence is TGTGCGAGCAGCTTATACCCCCAACCCTGGACAGACCTGAACACTGAAGCTTTCTTT.

Remarks on this clonotype: At one of its ends the junction is not consistent with the germline gene, which may arise from a read error. This chain uses TRBV28 with TRBJ2-7; maybe TRBD2 (7 bases). The CDR3 length is 15 residues. Germline V gene data show CDR1 as MDHEN and CDR2 as SYDVKM. CDR3 amino acids: CANSLGGHVSYEQYF. CDR3 DNA: TGTGCCAACAGTTTGGGGGGGCATGTCTCCTACGAGCAGTACTTC. Using reference TRBV28 and TRBJ2-7 for the parts outside the CDR3, the full variable domain is DVKVTQSSRYLVKRTGEKVFLECVQDMDHENMFWYRQDPGLGLRLIYFSYDVKMKEKGDIPEGYSVSREKKERFSLILESASTNQTSMYLCANSLGGHVSYEQYFGPGTRLTVT.

In regard to this clonotype: It is likely a read error, because the conserved phenylalanine at the end of the CDR3 is missing. Because the CDR3's place on the DNA is in doubt, the DNA is left out and the CDR3 is given as listed by TCRdb. The CDR3 loop reads CASSLQETKYS. The chain uses TRBV6-2 or TRBV6-3 and TRBJ2-5. Germline CDR1 MNHEY, CDR2 SVGEGT. The CDR3 has 11 residues if both end residues are counted.

This clonotype was picked up many times. The V call is TRBV5-5, the J call TRBJ2-7, with 8 bases fitting TRBD2. Trimming at V came to 4 bases and at J to 2 bases, leaving 11 bases not matched to a gene. Germline V CDR1 and CDR2: SGHKS, YYEKEE (reference sequence). This CDR3 spans 16 amino acids. CDR3 bases: TGTGCCAGCAGCGGGGGAGGTAGCGGGGATCCCTACGAGCAGTACTTC. As protein: CASSGGGSGDPYEQYF.

Turning to this clonotype: The conserved phenylalanine or tryptophan normally closing the CDR3 is absent here, so this likely arose from a read error. Because the CDR3's place on the DNA is in doubt, the DNA is left out and the CDR3 is given as listed by TCRdb. The rearrangement links TRBV6-5 to TRBJ2-2; the D call of TRBD1 is as the table states it, not checked on the DNA. Per germline, CDR1 MNHEY and CDR2 SVGAGI. The CDR3 spans 14 residues, counting both ends. The CDR3 sequence: CASKDIRNSGELFS.

A note on this clonotype: At one of its ends the junction is not consistent with the germline gene, which may arise from a read error. The rearrangement links TRBV5-5 to TRBJ2-1, with D possibly being TRBD1 (6 bases). The CDR3 sequence is 15 residues long. Germline CDR1 and CDR2: SGHKS and YYEKEE (reference sequence). The CDR3 loop reads CVSSHGQCSYSEQFF. CDR3 coding DNA: TGTGTCAGCAGCCATGGACAGTGTTCCTACAGTGAGCAGTTCTTC.

The chain is built from TRBV7-2 and TRBJ2-7; 9 bases line up with TRBD2. The CDR3 extends over 13 amino acids. J gave up 6 bases and V 3 bases, and 3 bases lay outside the gene matches. Germline lookup yields CDR1 SGHTA and CDR2 FQGNSA. The CDR3 here is CASSLGLAREQYF. The CDR3, as DNA: TGTGCCAGCAGCTTGGGACTAGCTCGCGAGCAGTACTTC.

Points on this clonotype: A junction end diverges from the germline sequence, so it may reflect a read error. The gene calls are TRBV4-2 and TRBJ1-1; 7 nucleotides line up with TRBD1. CDR1 is LGHNA, CDR2 YNFKEQ, per germline. The CDR3 runs 15 residues. CDR3 DNA: TGTGCCAGCAGCCCAGGCCCTACAGGGGTCGGGAGAGCTTTTTTT. Protein product: CASSPGPTGVGRAFF.

V usage is TRBV29-1 and J usage is TRBJ2-7, with D possibly being TRBD1 or TRBD2 (6 bases each). The CDR3 spans 13 residues. Germline CDR1 and CDR2: SQVTM and ANQGSEA. Trimming shortened V by 6 bases and J by 4 bases, and 16 bases separated the two germline ends. CDR3 residues: CSVRDKRQYEQYF. CDR3 DNA: TGCAGCGTGCGGGACAAGAGGCAGTACGAGCAGTACTTC.

Of note for this clonotype: This likely comes from a read error, as the CDR3 has no conserved phenylalanine or tryptophan at its end. The rearrangement links TRBV12-3 or TRBV12-4 to TRBJ2-4; possibly TRBD1 for D (5 bases). The CDR3 contains 18 residues. V was cut by 2 bases and J by 0 bases, with 17 bases left in between. The CDR3 sequence is CASSLWGRADTAKNIQYL. DNA for the CDR3: TGTGCCAGCAGTTTATGGGGTCGGGCGGACACAGCCAAAAACATTCAGTACCTC.

The rearrangement uses TRBV11-2 and TRBJ2-3, with TRBD2 matching over 7 bases. Trimming cost V 5 bases and J 4 bases; bases outside gene matches: 9. The CDR3 has 15 residues. Germline V gives CDR1 SGHAT, CDR2 FQNNGV. CDR3 nucleotide sequence: TGTGCCAGCAGCGCCGGGACTAACGGCGCAGATACGCAGTATTTT. Protein sequence: CASSAGTNGADTQYF.

As concerns this clonotype: The junction departs from germline at one end; a sequencing error may be responsible. J is TRBJ1-2 and V is TRBV5-1; D is unclear. This CDR3 is built from 12 residues. Germline V gene data show CDR1 as SGHRS and CDR2 as YFSETQ. This CDR3 is CASGKAGHGYTF. The DNA for the CDR3 is TGTGCCAGCGGTAAAGCCGGCCATGGCTACACCTTC.

In this sample, this clonotype turned up a few times. This sequence may be a read error, since a much larger clone differs from it by one base. The chain joins TRBV28 to TRBJ2-7; D may be TRBD1 or TRBD2 (5 bases each). This CDR3 is built from 19 residues. Deletions cut 7 bases from V and 4 bases from J, with 32 bases between. Germline V lookup: CDR1 MDHEN, CDR2 SYDVKM. This chain's CDR3 is CASTPRDMPRQQPVYEQYF. The DNA of the CDR3 is TGTGCCAGCACCCCACGGGATATGCCTCGACAGCAGCCGGTGTACGAGCAGTACTTC. The whole variable domain, remainder taken from reference TRBV28 and TRBJ2-7, is DVKVTQSSRYLVKRTGEKVFLECVQDMDHENMFWYRQDPGLGLRLIYFSYDVKMKEKGDIPEGYSVSREKKERFSLILESASTNQTSMYLCASTPRDMPRQQPVYEQYFGPGTRLTVT.

This clonotype was observed once. A junction boundary mismatches the germline segment, possibly from a read error. The chain couples TRBV6-2 or TRBV6-3 to TRBJ2-2; 13 bases are a match to TRBD2. This CDR3 has 18 amino acids. The germline V gene encodes CDR1 MNHEY and CDR2 SVGEGT. The CDR3 reads CTSSSGLAGVGNTGELFF. The DNA of the CDR3 is TGTACCAGTAGCTCCGGACTAGCGGGAGTAGGGAACACCGGGGAGCTGTTTTTT.